These 15 T cell receptor beta chains came from one sample sequenced in a study of blood T cell repertoires in COVID-19 (TCRdb year 2020). Library generation was performed with the immunoSEQ multiplex PCR assay. TCRdb provides this immuneACCESS table in a form limited to in-frame rearrangements. Some clones are lacking; in checked studies, under half of them reflect an unresolved V gene, and why the rest are absent is not known. This sample gives tens of thousands of clones in total; about 80% of them show up just once. The top ten clones comprise about 9% of the sample. The sample consisted of peripheral blood. Source of these receptors: a human donor in a cohort sampled during active COVID-19.

The CDR3 is CASSVGLGDTQYF. The CDR3, as DNA: TGTGCCAGCAGCGTGGGACTAGGGGATACGCAGTATTTT. This chain links TRBV7-3 with TRBJ2-3; 8 bases line up with TRBD2. In germline, CDR1 is SGHTA, CDR2 FQGTGA. The CDR3 loop spans 13 amino acids. Germline trimming cut 5 bases from V and 6 bases from J; bases unmatched to any gene: 4.

This chain connects TRBV2 to TRBJ2-1; D not resolved. V shed 6 bases and J shed 5 bases, with 8 bases lying between them. Germline V gene sequence: CDR1 SNHLY, CDR2 FYNNEI. There are 12 residues in the CDR3. CDR3 DNA sequence: TGTGCCAGCAGCCTACGTGACAATGAGCAGTTCTTC. It specifies CASSLRDNEQFF.

This chain links TRBV11-1 with TRBJ2-3; tentative D call: TRBD2 (6 bases). V was shortened by 4 bases and J by 7 bases, with 15 bases between the two germline ends. Per the germline V gene, CDR1 is SGHAT and CDR2 is FQDESV (reference sequence). This CDR3 contains 14 residues. The CDR3 reads CASSSRGGRNTQYF. CDR3 bases: TGTGCCAGCAGCTCCCGGGGAGGAAGAAATACGCAGTATTTT.

The chain uses TRBV28 and TRBJ2-5, with 10 bases aligning to TRBD2. The CDR3 loop spans 14 amino acids. The germline gives CDR1 MDHEN, CDR2 SYDVKM. V gave up 7 bases and J gave up 7 bases; unmatched junction bases: 9. The CDR3 nucleotides read TGTGCCAGCACGAGAGCGGGGGGGCTGGGGACCCAGTACTTC. Translation: CASTRAGGLGTQYF.

This chain links TRBV28 with TRBJ2-5, with 9 nucleotides matching TRBD1. The CDR3 is 20 amino acids. The V gene end was trimmed by 6 bases and the J gene end by 3 bases; junction bases not matched to a gene: 23. Germline CDR1 MDHEN, CDR2 SYDVKM. DNA for the CDR3: TGTGCCAGCAGCACCAGACCCAACAGGGGGCGGTTGGCATTTGAAGAGACCCAGTACTTC. This translates into CASSTRPNRGRLAFEETQYF. Full variable domain (rest looked up from reference TRBV28 and TRBJ2-5): DVKVTQSSRYLVKRTGEKVFLECVQDMDHENMFWYRQDPGLGLRLIYFSYDVKMKEKGDIPEGYSVSREKKERFSLILESASTNQTSMYLCASSTRPNRGRLAFEETQYFGPGTRLLVL.

The genes are TRBV2 and TRBJ2-1; TRBD2 aligns across 7 bases. The V gene's germline CDR1 is SNHLY and CDR2 FYNNEI. CDR3 length: 12 amino acids. J gave up 8 bases and V 6 bases, and 4 bases lay outside the gene matches. The CDR3, as DNA: TGTGCCAGCAGGGGGACTATCCATGAGCAGTTCTTC. This translates into CASRGTIHEQFF.

The V and J genes are TRBV7-9 and TRBJ1-4, with D maybe TRBD1 (6 bases). V was clipped by 5 bases and J by 0 bases, with 10 bases between them. Germline loops: CDR1 SEHNR, CDR2 FQNEAQ (reference sequence). This CDR3 has 15 residues. The CDR3: CASSRQEPTNEKLFF. The CDR3 nucleotides are TGTGCCAGCAGCCGACAGGAGCCAACTAATGAAAAACTGTTTTTT.

This chain links TRBV11-3 with TRBJ2-7, with TRBD2 matching over 14 bases. Germline V gives CDR1 SGHNT, CDR2 YENEEA. Unmatched junction bases numbered 8, after V lost 5 bases and J lost 5 bases. The CDR3 is 16 residues long. CDR3 DNA: TGTGCCAGCAGCCTCCGGACTAGCGGGAGGAGCCACGAGCAGTACTTC. Its translation is CASSLRTSGRSHEQYF. Using reference TRBV11-3 and TRBJ2-7 for the parts outside the CDR3, the full variable domain is EAGVVQSPRYKIIEKKQPVAFWCNPISGHNTLYWYLQNLGQGPELLIRYENEEAVDDSQLPKDRFSAERLKGVDSTLKIQPAELGDSAVYLCASSLRTSGRSHEQYFGPGTRLTVT.

The rearrangement joins TRBV18 to TRBJ2-3, with 9 bases identical to TRBD1. Trimming removed 3 bases from V and 1 base from J; junction bases left unmatched: 5. The CDR3 totals 16 residues. CDR1 and CDR2 (germline): KGHSH, LQKENI. Here the CDR3 reads CASSPGTGSGTDTQYF. The CDR3 nucleotides read TGTGCCAGCTCACCGGGGACAGGGTCTGGCACAGATACGCAGTATTTT.

CDR3 in amino acids: CASSLYRLAGPGDEQFF. DNA for the CDR3: TGTGCCAGCAGCCTATACCGACTAGCGGGGCCCGGGGATGAGCAGTTCTTC. The chain has TRBV9 and TRBJ2-1; 11 bases are shared with TRBD2. Germline CDR1 and CDR2: SGDLS and YYNGEE. The CDR3 runs to 17 residues. V lost 4 bases, J lost 8 bases, and 14 bases stayed unmatched.

The chain uses TRBV2 and TRBJ2-2, with 13 bases aligning to TRBD2. The CDR3 is 16 residues long. J gave up 4 bases and V 5 bases, and 4 bases lay outside the gene matches. In germline, CDR1 is SNHLY, CDR2 FYNNEI. CDR3 bases: TGTGCCAGCAGTACTAGCGGGGGGGCGAGCACCGGGGAGCTGTTTTTT. Protein product: CASSTSGGASTGELFF.

The rearrangement links TRBV18 to TRBJ2-3; D possibly corresponds to TRBD2 (6 bases). The V gene's germline CDR1 is KGHSH and CDR2 LQKENI. The CDR3 has 14 amino acids. V lost 3 bases to trimming and J lost 2 bases, with 9 bases between them. The CDR3 sequence: CASSPGSVTDTQYF. The CDR3 bases are TGTGCCAGCTCACCCGGGAGCGTCACAGATACGCAGTATTTT.

This sequence joins TRBV2 and TRBJ1-5; D unresolved. This CDR3 region has 13 residues. Between the trimmed V and J ends, which lost 8 bases and 0 bases, there was a span of 8 bases. The germline gives CDR1 SNHLY, CDR2 FYNNEI. The CDR3 sequence: CASHLDSNQPQHF. The CDR3 nucleotides are TGTGCCAGCCACCTAGATAGCAATCAGCCCCAGCATTTT.

The chain joins TRBV6-6 to TRBJ2-1; TRBD2 aligns across 12 bases. The CDR3 totals 16 residues. Germline V gene lookup returns CDR1 MNHNY and CDR2 SVGAGI (reference sequence). The V segment lost 5 bases and the J segment 7 bases; nucleotides outside the gene matches: 9. The CDR3 nucleotides read TGTGCCAGCAGTCCCCCCCTAGCGGGAGGGTGGAATGAGCAGTTCTTC. Translated, it gives CASSPPLAGGWNEQFF.

CDR3 sequence: CATSDSGIGYGYTF. The CDR3 coding sequence is TGTGCCACCAGTGACTCAGGGATCGGCTATGGCTACACCTTC. The gene calls are TRBV24-1 and TRBJ1-2, with TRBD1 as a possible D gene (5 bases). The germline CDR1 and CDR2 sequences are KGHDR and SFDVKD. V was trimmed by 4 bases and J by 4 bases, leaving 12 bases between them. The CDR3 consists of 14 residues.